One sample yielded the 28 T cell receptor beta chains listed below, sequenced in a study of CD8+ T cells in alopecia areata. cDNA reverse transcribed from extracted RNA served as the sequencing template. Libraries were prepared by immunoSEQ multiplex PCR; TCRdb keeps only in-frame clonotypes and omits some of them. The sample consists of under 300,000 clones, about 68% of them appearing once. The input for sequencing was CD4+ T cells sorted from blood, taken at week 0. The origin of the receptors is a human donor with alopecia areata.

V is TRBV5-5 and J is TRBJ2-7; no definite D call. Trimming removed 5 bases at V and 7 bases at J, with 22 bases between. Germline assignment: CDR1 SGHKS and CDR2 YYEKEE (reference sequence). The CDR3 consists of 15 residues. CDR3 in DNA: TGTGCCAGCAGACAGAACACGGGTCCTCTACGAGAGCAGTACTTC. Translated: CASRQNTGPLREQYF.

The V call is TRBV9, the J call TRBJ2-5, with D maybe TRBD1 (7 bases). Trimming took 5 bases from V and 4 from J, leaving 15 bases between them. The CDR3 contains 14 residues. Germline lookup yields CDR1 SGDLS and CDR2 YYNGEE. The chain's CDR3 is CASSGGGIGETQYF. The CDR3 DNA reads TGTGCCAGCAGTGGAGGGGGCATCGGAGAGACCCAGTACTTC.

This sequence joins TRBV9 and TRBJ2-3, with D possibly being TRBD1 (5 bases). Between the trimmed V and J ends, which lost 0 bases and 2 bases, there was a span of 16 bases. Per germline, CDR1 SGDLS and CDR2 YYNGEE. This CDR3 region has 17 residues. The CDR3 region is CASSVGGTGRPTDTQYF. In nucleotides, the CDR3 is TGTGCCAGCAGCGTAGGGGGCACAGGAAGGCCCACAGATACGCAGTATTTT.

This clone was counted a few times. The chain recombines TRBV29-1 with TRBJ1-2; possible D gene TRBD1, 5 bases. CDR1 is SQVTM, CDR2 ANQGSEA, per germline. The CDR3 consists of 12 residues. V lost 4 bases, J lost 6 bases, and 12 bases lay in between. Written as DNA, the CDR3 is TGCAGCGTTGCTGGGGCGAAGGATGGCTACACCTTC. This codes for CSVAGAKDGYTF.

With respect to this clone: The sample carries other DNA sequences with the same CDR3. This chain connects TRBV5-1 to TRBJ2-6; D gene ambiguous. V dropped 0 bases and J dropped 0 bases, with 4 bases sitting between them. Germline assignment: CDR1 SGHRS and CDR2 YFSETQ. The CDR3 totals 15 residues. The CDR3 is CASSLGNSGANVLTF. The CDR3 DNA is TGCGCCAGCAGCTTGGGCAACTCTGGGGCCAACGTCCTGACTTTC.

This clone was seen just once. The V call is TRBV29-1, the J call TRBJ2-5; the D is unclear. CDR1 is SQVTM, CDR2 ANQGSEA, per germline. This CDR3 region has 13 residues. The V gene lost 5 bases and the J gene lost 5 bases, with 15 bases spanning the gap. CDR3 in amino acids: CSVLNLGWETQYF. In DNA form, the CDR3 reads TGCAGCGTTCTGAATTTGGGGTGGGAGACCCAGTACTTC.

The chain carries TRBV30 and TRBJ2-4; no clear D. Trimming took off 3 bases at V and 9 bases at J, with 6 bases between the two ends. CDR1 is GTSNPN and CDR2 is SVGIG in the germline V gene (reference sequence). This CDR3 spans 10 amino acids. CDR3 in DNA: TGTGCCTGGAGCGGCGGCATTCAGTACTTC. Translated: CAWSGGIQYF. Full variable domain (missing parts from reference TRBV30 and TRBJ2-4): SQTIHQWPATLVQPVGSPLSLECTVEGTSNPNLYWYRQAAGRGLQLLFYSVGIGQISSEVPQNLSASRPQDRQFILSSKKLLLSDSGFYLCAWSGGIQYFGAGTRLSVL.

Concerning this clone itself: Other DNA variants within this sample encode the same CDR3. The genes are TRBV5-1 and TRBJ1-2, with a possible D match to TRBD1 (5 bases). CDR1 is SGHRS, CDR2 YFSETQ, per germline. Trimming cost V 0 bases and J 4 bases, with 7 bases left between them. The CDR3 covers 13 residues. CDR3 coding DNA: TGCGCCAGCAGCTTGGCCGACAGCTATGGCTACACCTTC. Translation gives CASSLADSYGYTF.

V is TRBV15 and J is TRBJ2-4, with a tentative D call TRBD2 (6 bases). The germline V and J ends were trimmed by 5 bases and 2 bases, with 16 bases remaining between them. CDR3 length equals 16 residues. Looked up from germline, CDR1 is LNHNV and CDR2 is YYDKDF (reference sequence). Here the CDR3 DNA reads TGTGCCACCAGCGGACGCGGGGACGTGACCAAAAACATTCAGTACTTC. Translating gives CATSGRGDVTKNIQYF. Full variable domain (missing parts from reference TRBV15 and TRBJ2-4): DAMVIQNPRYQVTQFGKPVTLSCSQTLNHNVMYWYQQKSSQAPKLLFHYYDKDFNNEADTPDNFQSRRPNTSFCFLDIRSPGLGDTAMYLCATSGRGDVTKNIQYFGAGTRLSVL.

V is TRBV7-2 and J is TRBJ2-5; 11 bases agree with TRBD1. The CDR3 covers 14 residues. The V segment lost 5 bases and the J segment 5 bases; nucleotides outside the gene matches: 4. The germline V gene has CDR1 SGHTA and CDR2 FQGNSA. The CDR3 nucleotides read TGTGCCAGCAGCCCTTGGACAGGGGGCGAGACCCAGTACTTC. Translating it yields CASSPWTGGETQYF.

The CDR3 spells CASSQADRVNTEAFF. The DNA of the CDR3 is TGCGCCAGCAGCCAAGCCGACAGGGTAAACACTGAAGCTTTCTTT. The genes are TRBV4-3 and TRBJ1-1; 7 nucleotides agree with TRBD1. This CDR3 is 15 amino acids long. Germline V gene sequence: CDR1 LGHNA, CDR2 YSLEER. With 1 base clipped from V and 2 bases from J, the junction kept 4 bases outside the gene matches.

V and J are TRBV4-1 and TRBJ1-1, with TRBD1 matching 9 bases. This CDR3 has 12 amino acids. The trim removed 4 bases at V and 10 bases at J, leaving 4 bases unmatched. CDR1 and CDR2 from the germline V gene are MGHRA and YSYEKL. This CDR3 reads CASSRTGGSAFF. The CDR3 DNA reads TGCGCCAGCAGCCGCACAGGGGGCTCAGCTTTCTTT.

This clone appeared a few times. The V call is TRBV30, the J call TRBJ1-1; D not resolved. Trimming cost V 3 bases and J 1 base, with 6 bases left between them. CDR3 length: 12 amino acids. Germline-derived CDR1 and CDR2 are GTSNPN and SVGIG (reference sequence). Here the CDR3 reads CAWRLTNTEAFF. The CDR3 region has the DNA TGTGCCTGGAGACTGACGAACACTGAAGCTTTCTTT.

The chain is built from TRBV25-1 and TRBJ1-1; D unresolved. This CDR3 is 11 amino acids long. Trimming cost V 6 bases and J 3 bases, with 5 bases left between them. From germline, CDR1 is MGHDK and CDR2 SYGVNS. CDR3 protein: CASSSYTEAFF. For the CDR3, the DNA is TGTGCCAGCAGCAGCTACACTGAAGCTTTCTTT.

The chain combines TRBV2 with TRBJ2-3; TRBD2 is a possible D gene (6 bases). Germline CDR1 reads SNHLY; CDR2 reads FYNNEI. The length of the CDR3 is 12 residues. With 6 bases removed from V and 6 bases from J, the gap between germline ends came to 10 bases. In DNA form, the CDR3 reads TGTGCCAGCAGAGAACGGGGGGATACGCAGTATTTT. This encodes CASRERGDTQYF. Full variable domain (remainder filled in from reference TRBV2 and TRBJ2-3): EPEVTQTPSHQVTQMGQEVILRCVPISNHLYFYWYRQILGQKVEFLVSFYNNEISEKSEIFDDQFSVERPDGSNFTLKIRSTKLEDSAMYFCASRERGDTQYFGPGTRLTVL.

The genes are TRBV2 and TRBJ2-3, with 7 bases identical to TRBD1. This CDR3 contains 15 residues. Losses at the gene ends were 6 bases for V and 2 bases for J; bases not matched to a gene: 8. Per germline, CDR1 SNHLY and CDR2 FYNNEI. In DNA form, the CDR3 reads TGTGCCAGCAGGGAAAGGGGACAGAACACAGATACGCAGTATTTT. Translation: CASRERGQNTDTQYF.

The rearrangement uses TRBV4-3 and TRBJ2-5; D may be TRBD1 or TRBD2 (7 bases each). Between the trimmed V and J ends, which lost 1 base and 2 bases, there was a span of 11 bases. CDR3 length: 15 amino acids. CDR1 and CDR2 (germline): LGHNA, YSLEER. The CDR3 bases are TGCGCCAGCAGCCAAGCAGGGGGGGGTCAAGAGACCCAGTACTTC. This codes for CASSQAGGGQETQYF.

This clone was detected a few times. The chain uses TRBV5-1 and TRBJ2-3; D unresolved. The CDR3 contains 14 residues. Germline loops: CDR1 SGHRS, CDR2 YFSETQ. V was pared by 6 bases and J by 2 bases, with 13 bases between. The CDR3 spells CASKEGPATDTQYF. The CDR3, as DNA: TGCGCCAGCAAAGAAGGGCCCGCCACAGATACGCAGTATTTT.

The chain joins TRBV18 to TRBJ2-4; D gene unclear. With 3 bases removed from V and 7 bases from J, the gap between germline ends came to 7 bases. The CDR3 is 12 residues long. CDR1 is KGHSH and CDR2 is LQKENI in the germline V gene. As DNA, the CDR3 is TGTGCCAGCTCACCCGACGGGAACATTCAGTACTTC. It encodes CASSPDGNIQYF.

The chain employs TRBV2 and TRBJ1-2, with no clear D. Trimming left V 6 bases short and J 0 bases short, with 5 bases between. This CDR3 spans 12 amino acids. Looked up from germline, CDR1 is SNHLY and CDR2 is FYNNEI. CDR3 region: CASRPANYGYTF. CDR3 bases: TGTGCCAGCAGGCCAGCTAACTATGGCTACACCTTC.

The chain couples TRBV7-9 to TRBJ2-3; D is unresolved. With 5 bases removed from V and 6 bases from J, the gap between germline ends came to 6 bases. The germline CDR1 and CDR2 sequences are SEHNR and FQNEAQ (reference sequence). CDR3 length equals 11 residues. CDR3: CASSEHDTQYF. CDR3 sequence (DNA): TGTGCCAGCAGCGAGCACGATACGCAGTATTTT.

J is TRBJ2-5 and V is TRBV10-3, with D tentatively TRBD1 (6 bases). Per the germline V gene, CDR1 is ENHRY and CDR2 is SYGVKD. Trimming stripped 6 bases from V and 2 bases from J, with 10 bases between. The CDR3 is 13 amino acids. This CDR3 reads CAIRGTPQETQYF. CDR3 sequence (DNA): TGTGCCATCAGAGGGACACCTCAAGAGACCCAGTACTTC.

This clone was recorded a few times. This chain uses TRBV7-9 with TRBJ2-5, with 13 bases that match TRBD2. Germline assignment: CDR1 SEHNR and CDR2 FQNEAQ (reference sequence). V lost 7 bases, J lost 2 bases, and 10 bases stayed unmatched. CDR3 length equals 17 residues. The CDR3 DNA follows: TGTGCCAGCACCACCGGGACTAGCGGGAACAATCAAGAGACCCAGTACTTC. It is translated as CASTTGTSGNNQETQYF.

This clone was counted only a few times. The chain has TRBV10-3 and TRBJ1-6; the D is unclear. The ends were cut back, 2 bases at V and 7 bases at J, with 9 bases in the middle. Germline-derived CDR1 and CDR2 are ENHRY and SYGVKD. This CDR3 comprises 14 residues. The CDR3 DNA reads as TGTGCCATCAGTGAGACGACCCCGAATTCACCCCTCCACTTT. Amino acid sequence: CAISETTPNSPLHF.

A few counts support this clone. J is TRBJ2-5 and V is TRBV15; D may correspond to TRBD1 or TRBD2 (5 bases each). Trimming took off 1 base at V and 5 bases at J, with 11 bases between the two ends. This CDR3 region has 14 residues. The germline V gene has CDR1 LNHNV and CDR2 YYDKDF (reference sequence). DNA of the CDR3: TGTGCCACCAGCAGAGCCGGATGGGGGGAGACCCAGTACTTC. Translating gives CATSRAGWGETQYF.

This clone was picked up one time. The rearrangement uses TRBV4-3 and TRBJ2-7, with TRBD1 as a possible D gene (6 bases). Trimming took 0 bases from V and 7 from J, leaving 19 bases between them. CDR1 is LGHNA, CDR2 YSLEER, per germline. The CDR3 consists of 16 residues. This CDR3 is CASSQDYRADLFEQYF. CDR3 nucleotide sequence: TGCGCCAGCAGCCAAGATTACAGGGCAGACCTCTTTGAGCAGTACTTC.

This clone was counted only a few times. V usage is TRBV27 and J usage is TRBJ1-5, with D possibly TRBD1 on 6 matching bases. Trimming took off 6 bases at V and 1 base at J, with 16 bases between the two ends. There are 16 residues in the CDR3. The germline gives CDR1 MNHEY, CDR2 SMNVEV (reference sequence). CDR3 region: CASRTLQGPSNQPQHF. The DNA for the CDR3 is TGTGCCAGCAGAACCTTACAGGGACCGAGCAATCAGCCCCAGCATTTT.

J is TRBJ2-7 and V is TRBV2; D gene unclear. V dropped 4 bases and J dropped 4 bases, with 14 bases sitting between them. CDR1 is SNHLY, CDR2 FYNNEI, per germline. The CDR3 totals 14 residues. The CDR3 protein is CASSVTRIGYEQYF. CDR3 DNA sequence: TGTGCCAGCAGTGTGACTCGAATTGGGTACGAGCAGTACTTC.